The 4 T cell receptor beta chains reported below all come from one sample, sequenced in a study of tumor and adjacent non-tumor tissue in lung cancer. The template was RNA from unsorted bulk tissue. The library came from three nested PCR rounds adapted from ARM-PCR protocols. TCRdb called the multiplex PCR reads again in MiXCR, with one record for every CDR3 protein. The table lists under 100,000 distinct CDR3 sequences, 65% to 75% of them singletons. Sequencing used lung tumor tissue. The receptors were gathered from a woman in her seventies with non-small cell lung cancer.

This clonotype was counted between two and nine times. This chain uses TRBV20-1 with TRBJ2-3, with D tentatively TRBD1 (6 bases). The germline V gene encodes CDR1 DFQATT and CDR2 SNEGSKA (reference sequence). V was trimmed by 4 bases and J by 2 bases, leaving 13 bases between them. This CDR3 has 14 amino acids. As DNA, the CDR3 is TGCAGTGCTACTAGGGACACAATCACAGATACGCAGTATTTT. Its translation: CSATRDTITDTQYF.

About this clonotype itself: A read error may explain this, as a much larger clone is one base away. The conserved phenylalanine or tryptophan normally closing the CDR3 is absent here, so this likely arose from a read error. The rearrangement uses TRBV14 and TRBJ2-5; D is uncertain. Looked up from germline, CDR1 is SGHDN and CDR2 is FVKESK. The CDR3 sequence is 11 residues long. The chain's CDR3 is CASRQEETQYY. The CDR3 coding sequence is TGTGCCAGCAGACAAGAAGAGACCCAGTACTAC.

The sample holds one count of this clonotype. At one end the junction does not follow the germline gene, possibly because of a read error. CDR3 loop: CSLEDTGGLFF. The CDR3 DNA is TGCAGCCTTGAGGACACCGGGGGACTGTTTTTT. The V call is TRBV29-1, the J call TRBJ2-2; TRBD2 is a possible D gene (6 bases). Germline V gives CDR1 SQVTM, CDR2 ANQGSEA. CDR3 length: 11 amino acids.

The chain combines TRBV19 with TRBJ2-7; D not resolved. Germline V gives CDR1 LNHDA, CDR2 SQIVND (reference sequence). This CDR3 region has 15 residues. The V end lost 5 bases, the J end lost 0 bases, and 14 bases lay between the germline ends. This chain's CDR3 is CASSPSFDNSYEQYF. CDR3 DNA: TGTGCCAGTAGTCCATCCTTTGACAACTCCTACGAGCAGTACTTC.